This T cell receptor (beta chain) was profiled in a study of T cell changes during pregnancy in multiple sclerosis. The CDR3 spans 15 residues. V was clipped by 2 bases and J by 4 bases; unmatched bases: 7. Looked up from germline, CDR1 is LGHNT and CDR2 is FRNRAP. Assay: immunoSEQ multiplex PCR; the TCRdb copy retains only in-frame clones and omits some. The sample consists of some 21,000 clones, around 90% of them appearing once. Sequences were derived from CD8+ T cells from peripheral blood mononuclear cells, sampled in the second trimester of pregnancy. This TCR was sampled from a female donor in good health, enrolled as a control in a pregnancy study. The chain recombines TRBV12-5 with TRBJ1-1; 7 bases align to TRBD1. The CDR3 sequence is CASGLTLTGITEAFF. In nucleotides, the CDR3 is TGTGCTAGTGGTTTGACTCTGACAGGGATCACTGAAGCTTTCTTT.